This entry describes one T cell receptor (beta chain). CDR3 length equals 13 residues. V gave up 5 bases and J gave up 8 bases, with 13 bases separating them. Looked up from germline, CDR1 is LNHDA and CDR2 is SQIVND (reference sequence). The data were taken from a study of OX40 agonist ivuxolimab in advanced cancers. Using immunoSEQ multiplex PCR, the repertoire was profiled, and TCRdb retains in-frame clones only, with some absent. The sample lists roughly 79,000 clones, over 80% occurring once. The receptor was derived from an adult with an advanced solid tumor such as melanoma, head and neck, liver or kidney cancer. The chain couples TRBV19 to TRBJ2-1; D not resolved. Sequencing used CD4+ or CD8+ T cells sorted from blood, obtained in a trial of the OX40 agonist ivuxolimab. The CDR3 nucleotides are TGTGCCAGTAGTCCCTCCAGTGACTATGAGCAGTTCTTC. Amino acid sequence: CASSPSSDYEQFF.